This T cell receptor beta chain stems from a study of cytomegalovirus exposure and HLA in healthy donors. The overall study: Earlier work reported 110 million or so unique TCR beta sequences from 180 million or so T cells. Study-level findings and limits: Researchers counted around 150 TCR beta chains as cytomegalovirus-associated. In a later analysis, a genetic analysis reported fewer productive-TCR N-insertions in an Asian-associated ancestry cluster than the cohort average.

Researchers ran the PCR with 60 Vbeta and 13 Jbeta primers. Method: immunoSEQ multiplex PCR; TCRdb's copy keeps in-frame clones and lacks some. The sample yields over 110,000 clones, over 75% seen once. This CDR3 has 11 residues. Trimming took off 3 bases at V and 7 bases at J, with 9 bases between the two ends. Germline CDR1 is GTSNPN and CDR2 is SVGIG (reference sequence). To note about this clone: The antigen is undetermined.

The rearrangement uses TRBV30 and TRBJ1-1; D uncertain. The TCR comes from a male donor in good health and CMV-seronegative. Material for sequencing was PBMCs. CDR3 DNA sequence: TGTGCCTGGAGCGAAGCTCGTGAAGCTTTCTTT. Amino acid sequence: CAWSEAREAFF.